This is a list of T cell receptor beta chains from one sample in a study of siplizumab effects on memory and regulatory T cells. Clones were read by immunoSEQ multiplex PCR, and TCRdb kept only the in-frame ones, dropping some. This table has around 100,000 clones, 80% to 95% appearing once. The material sequenced was non-Treg CD4+ T cells sorted from blood. The receptors here all came from a human donor in good health. The CDR3 runs from the conserved cysteine through the conserved F or W. A D gene is named only where the DNA matches it firmly. The size field is filled for only some rows; it gives once, few, many or a size class.

d_call	v_call	j_call	clone_size	cdr3_aa	cdr3_nt
TRBD2	TRBV4-1	TRBJ2-6	.	CASSPRQLAGSGANVLTF	TGCGCCAGCAGCCCGAGACAACTAGCGGGATCCGGGGCCAACGTCCTGACTTTC
.	TRBV6-5	TRBJ2-3	.	CASRLQPTGTDTQYF	TGTGCCAGCAGATTACAGCCGACGGGCACAGATACGCAGTATTTT
TRBD2	TRBV4-1	TRBJ2-1	.	CASRRTSGSRSGRDEQFF	TGCGCCAGCAGAAGGACTAGCGGGAGTCGTTCTGGGCGCGATGAGCAGTTCTTC
TRBD1	TRBV6-5	TRBJ2-7	.	CASSYLGQGYHEQYF	TGTGCCAGCAGTTACTTGGGACAGGGATACCACGAGCAGTACTTC
TRBD2	TRBV5-5	TRBJ2-1	.	CASSPRTSGRNEQFF	TGTGCCAGCAGCCCAAGGACTAGCGGGAGGAATGAGCAGTTCTTC
.	TRBV6-5	TRBJ1-1	.	CASSSSWIMNTEAFF	TGTGCCAGCAGTTCCTCCTGGATCATGAACACTGAAGCTTTCTTT
TRBD1	TRBV7-6	TRBJ1-4	.	CASSDTGATNEKLFF	TGTGCCAGCAGCGACACAGGGGCAACTAATGAAAAACTGTTTTTT
.	TRBV5-4	TRBJ1-1	.	CASSRQDRITEAFF	TGTGCCAGCAGTCGACAGGACCGGATCACTGAAGCTTTCTTT
TRBD1	TRBV27	TRBJ2-5	.	CASSPQGSETQYF	TGTGCCAGCAGTCCACAGGGGTCGGAGACCCAGTACTTC
.	TRBV6-5	TRBJ2-2	few	CASGRGGIGELFF	TGCGCCAGCGGCAGGGGGGGTATCGGGGAGCTGTTTTTT
.	TRBV6-6	TRBJ1-5	.	CASSTTDSNQPQHF	TGTGCCAGCAGTACGACGGATAGCAATCAGCCCCAGCATTTT
.	TRBV6-5	TRBJ2-2	once	CASTRGTASTGELFF	TGTGCCAGCACTCGAGGGACGGCAAGCACCGGGGAGCTGTTTTTT
.	TRBV6-1	TRBJ2-7	.	CASSETRENEQYF	TGTGCCAGCAGTGAAACGAGAGAGAACGAGCAGTACTTC
.	TRBV9	TRBJ1-1	.	CASSGHGTPNTEAFF	TGTGCCAGCAGCGGACACGGGACACCGAACACTGAAGCTTTCTTT
.	TRBV18	TRBJ2-2	.	CASSPGQIANTGELFF	TGTGCCAGCTCACCAGGCCAGATCGCGAACACCGGGGAGCTGTTTTTT
TRBD1	TRBV4-1	TRBJ1-6	.	CASSQAYTGQGTSSYNSPLHF	TGCGCCAGCAGCCAAGCTTACACGGGACAGGGCACCAGCTCCTATAATTCACCCCTCCACTTT
TRBD2	TRBV11-2	TRBJ2-7	.	CASRLSGRNSYEQYF	TGTGCCAGCAGACTTAGCGGGAGGAACTCCTACGAGCAGTACTTC
TRBD2	TRBV30	TRBJ2-1	.	CAWSRDYGDNEQFF	TGTGCCTGGAGTAGGGACTACGGCGACAATGAGCAGTTCTTC
.	TRBV20-1	TRBJ1-1	few	CSARDQAQAFF	TGCAGTGCTAGAGATCAGGCACAAGCTTTCTTT
TRBD1	TRBV10-1	TRBJ2-7	.	CARRGPPLSYEQYF	TGCGCCAGGAGGGGGCCCCCTCTATCCTACGAGCAGTACTTC
.	TRBV11-2	TRBJ1-2	.	CASSPLAQWVNYGYTF	TGTGCCAGCAGCCCGCTGGCACAGTGGGTTAACTATGGCTACACCTTC
.	TRBV5-1	TRBJ2-1	.	CASSAEPGPNEQFF	TGCGCCAGCAGCGCAGAACCAGGGCCAAATGAGCAGTTCTTC
TRBD1	TRBV6-1	TRBJ1-4	.	CASRVDRNNEKLFF	TGTGCCAGCAGGGTGGACAGGAACAATGAAAAACTGTTTTTT
.	TRBV11-3	TRBJ2-3	.	CASSLDVTDTQYF	TGTGCCAGCAGCTTAGATGTGACGGATACGCAGTATTTT
TRBD2	TRBV13	TRBJ2-7	.	CASSLDSGSIEQYF	TGTGCCAGCAGCTTGGATAGCGGGAGTATCGAGCAGTACTTC
.	TRBV19	TRBJ1-2	.	CASSIDFRDRTGYTF	TGTGCCAGTAGTATAGATTTCCGCGACCGTACGGGCTACACCTTC
.	TRBV30	TRBJ1-1	.	CAWRVRTNTEAFF	TGTGCCTGGAGGGTCAGGACGAACACTGAAGCTTTCTTT
.	TRBV19	TRBJ1-5	.	CASSPGPSNQPQHF	TGTGCCAGTAGTCCCGGACCGAGCAATCAGCCCCAGCATTTT
.	TRBV2	TRBJ1-2	.	CASSEALTVGGYTF	TGTGCCAGCAGTGAAGCGCTCACAGTCGGGGGCTACACCTTC
.	TRBV15	TRBJ1-1	.	CATSARGRSSPNTEAFF	TGTGCCACCAGCGCCAGGGGACGGTCCTCCCCCAACACTGAAGCTTTCTTT
.	TRBV5-1	TRBJ2-4	once	CASSTSGGRSENIQYF	TGCGCCAGCAGCACGTCCGGAGGGAGGAGCGAAAACATTCAGTACTTC
.	TRBV9	TRBJ2-2	.	CASSVEPGHLRVELFF	TGTGCCAGCAGCGTAGAACCGGGACACTTGCGTGTGGAGCTGTTTTTT
.	TRBV9	TRBJ2-1	.	CASSVAWINNEQFF	TGTGCCAGCAGCGTAGCTTGGATTAACAATGAGCAGTTCTTC
TRBD1	TRBV18	TRBJ2-3	once	CASSPQAGGRTDTQYF	TGTGCCAGCTCACCACAGGCAGGGGGTCGCACAGATACGCAGTATTTT
TRBD2	TRBV7-9	TRBJ2-7	once	CASSVPSGSLYEQYF	TGTGCCAGCAGCGTTCCTAGCGGGAGTTTGTACGAGCAGTACTTC
.	TRBV21-1	TRBJ2-3	.	CASSQEGTSSRTDTQYF	TGTGCCAGCAGCCAAGAGGGGACTAGCAGTCGCACAGATACGCAGTATTTT
TRBD2	TRBV14	TRBJ2-3	.	CASSQGPVAGGNRDTQYF	TGTGCCAGCAGCCAAGGCCCGGTAGCGGGAGGAAATAGAGATACGCAGTATTTT
TRBD1	TRBV7-9	TRBJ2-7	.	CASSQSGTGGYEQYF	TGTGCCAGCAGCCAATCCGGGACAGGGGGCTACGAGCAGTACTTC
.	TRBV9	TRBJ2-1	.	CASSVALVGEQFF	TGTGCCAGCAGCGTAGCCCTAGTGGGGGAGCAGTTCTTC
.	TRBV19	TRBJ1-5	.	CASSIGGDQPQHF	TGTGCCAGTAGTATTGGGGGGGATCAGCCCCAGCATTTT
TRBD2	TRBV7-9	TRBJ2-3	.	CASSLTSGGTDTQYF	TGTGCCAGCAGCCTGACTAGCGGAGGCACAGATACGCAGTATTTT
.	TRBV27	TRBJ1-1	.	CASSLTGRASTEAFF	TGTGCCAGCAGTTTGACGGGGAGGGCGTCGACTGAAGCTTTCTTT
TRBD2	TRBV28	TRBJ2-5	.	CASSKSGRAVETQYF	TGTGCCAGCAGCAAAAGCGGGAGGGCCGTCGAGACCCAGTACTTC
.	TRBV29-1	TRBJ2-2	.	CSAQRGDTGELFF	TGCAGCGCTCAAAGAGGGGACACCGGGGAGCTGTTTTTT
.	TRBV5-1	TRBJ2-6	.	CASSPPQSGANVLTF	TGCGCCAGCAGCCCCCCGCAGTCTGGGGCCAACGTCCTGACTTTC
.	TRBV10-1	TRBJ2-1	.	CASSEAGPTYNEQFF	TGCGCCAGCAGTGAGGCGGGTCCAACCTACAATGAGCAGTTCTTC
.	TRBV15	TRBJ1-2	.	CATSSGPRFYGYTF	TGTGCCACCAGCAGCGGTCCACGCTTCTATGGCTACACCTTC
.	TRBV7-9	TRBJ1-2	.	CASTLAGSYGYTF	TGTGCCAGCACCCTTGCAGGGTCCTATGGCTACACCTTC
TRBD1	TRBV5-1	TRBJ2-7	.	CASSSQGGSYEQYF	TGCGCCAGCAGCTCACAGGGGGGCTCCTACGAGCAGTACTTC
.	TRBV7-9	TRBJ2-3	.	CASSPSGEGTDTQYF	TGTGCCAGCAGCCCCAGCGGAGAGGGGACAGATACGCAGTATTTT